This entry describes one T cell receptor beta chain. Its target is not known. CD45RO-negative, CCR7-selected cells formed the naive CD8 fraction, which excluded terminally differentiated effector memory CD45RA+ cells. Every contributor of samples was a Caucasian grown-up residing in Nashville, Tennessee. Profiling relied on immunoSEQ multiplex PCR, and the TCRdb table lists in-frame clones only, not all of them. The repertoire holds about 2 million clones, with about 94% as singletons. This sample is part of a study of shared clonotypes between healthy human individuals. Study details: Every donor yielded three CD4 naive, three CD4 memory, two CD8 naive and one CD8 memory plate.

Regarding the study as a whole: Owing to a small donor count, the genetic and exposure-history diversity represented was limited.

Sample: naive CD8+ T cells sorted from blood. The sequence was collected from a man between 18 and 29 years old in good health.

CDR3 protein: CASSPSGAGVNTGELFF. As DNA, the CDR3 is TGTGCCAGCAGCCCCTCGGGCGCAGGAGTAAACACCGGGGAGCTGTTTTTT. The rearrangement uses TRBV9 and TRBJ2-2; D unresolved. Per germline, CDR1 SGDLS and CDR2 YYNGEE. V dropped 4 bases and J dropped 2 bases, with 18 bases sitting between them. The CDR3 length is 17 residues.